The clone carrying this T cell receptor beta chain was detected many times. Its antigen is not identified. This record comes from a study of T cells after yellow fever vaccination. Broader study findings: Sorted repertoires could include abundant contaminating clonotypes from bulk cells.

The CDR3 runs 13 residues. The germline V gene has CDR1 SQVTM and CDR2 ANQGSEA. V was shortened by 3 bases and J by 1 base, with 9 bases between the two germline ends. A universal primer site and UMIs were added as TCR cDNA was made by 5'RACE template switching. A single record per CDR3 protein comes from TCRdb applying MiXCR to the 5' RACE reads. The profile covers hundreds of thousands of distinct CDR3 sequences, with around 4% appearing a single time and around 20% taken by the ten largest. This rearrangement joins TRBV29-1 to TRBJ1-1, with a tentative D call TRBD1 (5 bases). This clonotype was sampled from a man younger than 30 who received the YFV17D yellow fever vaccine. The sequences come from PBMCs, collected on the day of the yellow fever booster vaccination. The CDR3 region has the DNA TGCAGCGTTGAGGGGCAGTGGAACACTGAAGCTTTCTTT. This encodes CSVEGQWNTEAFF.